This section outlines one T cell receptor (beta chain) sequence together with its context. Its antigen is undetermined. Repertoires were generated with immunoSEQ multiplex PCR, while TCRdb's copy carries only in-frame clones and drops some. The sample holds 150,000 to 250,000 clones, 75% to 85% seen once. This sample is part of a study of cytomegalovirus exposure and HLA in healthy donors. Findings of the study overall: Specificity for CMV antigens was confirmed in vitro for three of the CMV-associated chains. The finding came from a later analysis; first-cohort TCR clusters tended to co-occur in the approximately 120 validation repertoires. Cytomegalovirus-associated status was assigned to more than 150 TCR beta chains.

The germline V gene has CDR1 SQVTM and CDR2 ANQGSEA. V dropped 3 bases and J dropped 4 bases, with 12 bases sitting between them. The CDR3 runs to 13 residues. This receptor was taken from a woman aged 30 to 39 in good health and CMV-seropositive. The chain carries TRBV29-1 and TRBJ1-2, with D uncertain. Sequencing used PBMCs. Here the CDR3 DNA reads TGCAGCGTTGAGGGAGGGTCTCGCTATGGCTACACCTTC. It is translated as CSVEGGSRYGYTF.